The clone carrying this TCR beta chain appeared many times. If no ophthalmopathy progression occurred within 18 months, Graves' hyperthyroidism was stable. Hyperthyroidism, newly diagnosed and lasting under 2 months, affected patients aged 18 to 65. About 10 ml of fresh peripheral blood supplied the PBMCs. The CDR3 runs to 14 residues. The germline CDR1 and CDR2 sequences are DFQATT and SNEGSKA (reference sequence). V was pared by 1 base and J by 3 bases, with 10 bases between. This entry comes from a study of T cells in Graves' hyperthyroidism and ophthalmopathy. RNA transcripts gave rise to amplified TCR beta CDR3 regions. HTBI primers drove first-round RT-PCR of the TCR CDR3. TCRdb reprocessed the multiplex PCR reads via MiXCR and lists one record per CDR3 protein. The table lists over 450,000 distinct CDR3 sequences, approximately 14% of them singletons.

The sequenced material came from blood. The chain combines TRBV20-1 with TRBJ1-3; D not resolved. This receptor was obtained from a woman aged 18-29 years with Graves' hyperthyroidism. Here the CDR3 reads CSARAQTSGNTIYF. The CDR3, as DNA: TGCAGTGCTAGAGCTCAGACAAGTGGAAACACCATATATTTT.